Presented here are 14 T cell receptor beta chains from one specimen sequenced in a study of patients and donors after allogeneic stem cell transplantation (dated by TCRdb to 2020 to 2022). The protocol used for the library was RT-PCR. The sample was run on a NextSeq 550. TCRdb cleaned the public reads at Q25 with fastp, built clones with MiXCR and kept in-frame beta chains. Each entry merges the rows of one CDR3 protein and shows their most common DNA and genes. Across this sample there are about a million distinct CDR3 sequences, with under 20% seen only once. The ten largest account for about 6% of the sample. The specimen sequenced was blood, either unsorted or a sorted T cell fraction (not recorded which). These receptors all stem from a human donor who was either an allogeneic HSCT recipient or a stem cell or donor lymphocyte infusion donor (not recorded which). It is not recorded whose cells these are; they may come from a transplant donor.

This clonotype was observed a few times. The chain carries TRBV6-5 and TRBJ2-7; 12 positions match TRBD2. The junction had 0 bases not matched to a gene; V was cut back by 0 bases and J by 3 bases. Per the germline V gene, CDR1 is MNHEY and CDR2 is SVGAGI. CDR3 size: 15 residues. In nucleotides, the CDR3 is TGTGCCAGCAGTTACTCGACTAGCGGGGGCTACGAGCAGTACTTC. Translation gives CASSYSTSGGYEQYF.

This clonotype occurred a few times. The chain employs TRBV12-3 or TRBV12-4 and TRBJ1-4; TRBD1 aligns across 7 bases. The CDR3 consists of 16 residues. V lost 6 bases and J lost 6; bases outside the gene matches: 13. CDR3 sequence: CASSTAGQVRDEKLFF. The DNA for the CDR3 is TGTGCCAGCAGCACCGCTGGACAGGTCCGGGATGAAAAACTGTTTTTT.

V gene TRBV5-1 combines with J gene TRBJ2-7; 7 bases map to TRBD1. The length of the CDR3 is 12 residues. With V trimmed by 5 bases and J by 6 bases, 5 bases remained unmatched. Germline-derived CDR1 and CDR2 are SGHRS and YFSETQ. The CDR3 sequence: CASRSTGPEQYF. CDR3 nucleotide sequence: TGCGCCAGCAGATCGACAGGGCCCGAGCAGTACTTC.

The genes are TRBV9 and TRBJ2-1, with D uncertain. Germline V gene data show CDR1 as SGDLS and CDR2 as YYNGEE. CDR3 length: 14 residues. The ends were cut back, 0 bases at V and 6 bases at J, with 10 bases in the middle. This CDR3 is CASSVEGRTNEQFF. Here the CDR3 DNA reads TGTGCCAGCAGCGTAGAGGGCAGGACCAATGAGCAGTTCTTC.

The V gene is TRBV11-2, the J gene TRBJ2-4, with D uncertain. V was cut by 3 bases and J by 0 bases, with 9 bases left in between. Germline CDR1 is SGHAT and CDR2 is FQNNGV. The CDR3 has 15 residues. As DNA, the CDR3 is TGTGCCAGCAGCTTGGCCCTAGTAGCCAAAAACATTCAGTACTTC. Translated: CASSLALVAKNIQYF.

The chain is built from TRBV9 and TRBJ1-5, with no clear D. The CDR3 extends over 14 amino acids. Germline CDR1 is SGDLS and CDR2 is YYNGEE. V lost 4 bases to trimming and J lost 4 bases, with 12 bases between them. Here the CDR3 reads CASSPDHYNQPQHF. The DNA for the CDR3 is TGTGCCAGCAGCCCTGACCATTATAATCAGCCCCAGCATTTT.

This clonotype turned up a few times. V and J are TRBV4-1 and TRBJ2-2; 7 bases match TRBD2. Germline CDR1 is MGHRA and CDR2 is YSYEKL. The CDR3 length is 13 residues. V shed 2 bases, J shed 11 bases, and the junction held 5 bases outside the gene matches. The CDR3 DNA is TGCGCCAGCAGCCAACTCCCGGGGGGAGAGCTGTTTTTT. It translates to CASSQLPGGELFF.

The chain couples TRBV20-1 to TRBJ1-5; D gene uncertain. CDR1 is DFQATT and CDR2 is SNEGSKA in the germline V gene (reference sequence). There are 13 residues in the CDR3. V was trimmed by 0 bases and J by 6 bases, leaving 9 bases between them. CDR3 DNA: TGCAGTGCTAGAGATCCGCGGGGTCAGCCCCAGCATTTT. Residues: CSARDPRGQPQHF.

The rearrangement uses TRBV20-1 and TRBJ2-7; 9 bases are shared with TRBD1. The CDR3 covers 14 residues. The germline V gene encodes CDR1 DFQATT and CDR2 SNEGSKA (reference sequence). J was trimmed by 4 bases and V by 4 bases; bases with no gene match: 8. As DNA, the CDR3 is TGCAGTGCTACCCCGGGACAGGGAGGATACGAGCAGTACTTC. This gives the protein CSATPGQGGYEQYF.

CDR3 DNA: TGTGCCAGCAGCCTAGAAGGGACAGGGGGTCCTAGTACCTTC. Translated: CASSLEGTGGPSTF. This chain joins TRBV7-3 and TRBJ1-2; 11 bases match TRBD1. The trim removed 5 bases at V and 14 bases at J, leaving 13 bases unmatched. The CDR3 totals 14 residues. Per germline, CDR1 SGHTA and CDR2 FQGTGA.

In this sample, this clonotype turned up a few times. The J gene is TRBJ2-4, the V gene TRBV7-9; 10 nucleotides agree with TRBD1. With V trimmed by 5 bases and J by 7 bases, 5 bases remained unmatched. CDR3 length equals 14 residues. CDR1 and CDR2 from the germline V gene are SEHNR and FQNEAQ (reference sequence). CDR3 coding DNA: TGTGCCAGCAGCCACCCGGGACAGGGGAACATTCAGTACTTC. It translates to CASSHPGQGNIQYF.

The chain employs TRBV7-8 and TRBJ1-1; TRBD1 is a possible D gene (5 bases). Germline values: CDR1 SGHVS, CDR2 FQNEAQ. CDR3 length: 15 residues. V lost 5 bases and J 7 bases, leaving 20 bases between the germline ends. Here the CDR3 reads CASSTREGWGGEAFF. The CDR3 DNA follows: TGTGCCAGCAGCACCAGGGAGGGTTGGGGGGGTGAAGCTTTCTTT.

The chain links TRBV20-1 to TRBJ1-3, with 9 bases aligning to TRBD1. The CDR3 totals 14 residues. Germline values: CDR1 DFQATT, CDR2 SNEGSKA (reference sequence). V was clipped by 5 bases and J by 4 bases; unmatched bases: 6. The CDR3 nucleotides are TGCAGTGCTTCCACAGGGGGCGTGGGAAACACCATATATTTT. Protein product: CSASTGGVGNTIYF.

The chain employs TRBV4-3 and TRBJ1-1, with unresolved D. V dropped 1 base and J dropped 3 bases, with 18 bases sitting between them. The germline V gene has CDR1 LGHNA and CDR2 YSLEER. The CDR3 is 17 residues long. For the CDR3, the DNA is TGCGCCAGCAGCCAAGTTACACCGGCGGCCTTCGACACTGAAGCTTTCTTT. It specifies CASSQVTPAAFDTEAFF.